Listed below are T cell receptor beta chains from one sample, sequenced in a study of T-cell reconstitution after alpha-beta-depleted transplantation in children. TCRdb recomputed calls from the PCR reads with MiXCR, one row per CDR3 protein. This sample has 230,000 or so distinct CDR3 sequences, with about 12% found just once. Source: PBMCs from the stem cell graft donor, taken from the stem cell graft. The receptors were sampled from a human donor who donated a stem cell graft to a child with acute lymphoblastic leukemia. Both conserved end residues are part of each CDR3. D genes are given only for firm matches. Some rows mark clone size as missing; the rest say once, few, many or name a class of expanded clone.

CDR3nt: TGTGCCAGCAGTTTATTAATGGGACTTTACACCTTC
CDR3aa: CASSLLMGLYTF
v_gene: TRBV28
abundance: many
d_gene: NA
j_gene: TRBJ1-2

CDR3nt: TGCAGCGGAATGTTCCCTAGCACAGATACGCAGTATTTT
CDR3aa: CSGMFPSTDTQYF
v_gene: TRBV20-1
abundance: many
d_gene: NA
j_gene: TRBJ2-3

CDR3nt: TGTGCCACCAGCAGGGAGGACCAACCATCCTCCTACGAGCAGTACTTC
CDR3aa: CATSREDQPSSYEQYF
v_gene: TRBV15
abundance: NA
d_gene: NA
j_gene: TRBJ2-7

CDR3nt: TGTGCCAGCAGCTTAAGGGCTCCAGAGACCCAGTACTTC
CDR3aa: CASSLRAPETQYF
v_gene: TRBV7-3
abundance: NA
d_gene: NA
j_gene: TRBJ2-5

CDR3nt: TGTGCCAGCAGTTTTCGGGTCGGCAATCAGCCCCAGCATTTT
CDR3aa: CASSFRVGNQPQHF
v_gene: TRBV12-3/TRBV12-4
abundance: many
d_gene: NA
j_gene: TRBJ1-5

CDR3nt: TGTGCCAGCCAGAGGAGGCGGGAGGGCCATCTTCGTATCGCAGATACGCAGTATTTT
CDR3aa: CASQRRREGHLRIADTQYF
v_gene: TRBV11-3
abundance: many
d_gene: TRBD2
j_gene: TRBJ2-3

CDR3nt: TGTGCCAGCAGAGGACTAGCGGGGGTACCCCTCGCTACGCAGTATTTT
CDR3aa: CASRGLAGVPLATQYF
v_gene: TRBV27
abundance: NA
d_gene: TRBD2
j_gene: TRBJ2-3

CDR3nt: TGTGCCACCAGCAGAGATTTGCGCAATCAGCCCCAGCATTTT
CDR3aa: CATSRDLRNQPQHF
v_gene: TRBV15
abundance: many
d_gene: NA
j_gene: TRBJ1-5

CDR3nt: TGTGCCAGCAGCCTCCTTAGGGTGGATGGGACCGGGGAGCTGTTTTTT
CDR3aa: CASSLLRVDGTGELFF
v_gene: TRBV3-1
abundance: many
d_gene: NA
j_gene: TRBJ2-2

CDR3nt: TGTGCCAGCAGCTCGACAGGGGCGGACCAGCCCCAGCATTTT
CDR3aa: CASSSTGADQPQHF
v_gene: TRBV7-9
abundance: few
d_gene: TRBD1
j_gene: TRBJ1-5

CDR3nt: TGTGCCTGGAGTTTCGAGAGGTACGAGCAGTACTTC
CDR3aa: CAWSFERYEQYF
v_gene: TRBV30
abundance: few
d_gene: NA
j_gene: TRBJ2-7

CDR3nt: TGTGCCAGCACACAGGGGGCGGGTGAAGCTTTCTTT
CDR3aa: CASTQGAGEAFF
v_gene: TRBV12-3/TRBV12-4
abundance: many
d_gene: TRBD1
j_gene: TRBJ1-1

CDR3nt: TGTGCCAGCAGTTATATGGACACTCTTGAGCAGTTCTTC
CDR3aa: CASSYMDTLEQFF
v_gene: TRBV27
abundance: many
d_gene: NA
j_gene: TRBJ2-1

CDR3nt: TGCGCCAGCAGCCCCCTACAGGGGAACACCGGGGAGCTGTTTTTT
CDR3aa: CASSPLQGNTGELFF
v_gene: TRBV4-3
abundance: NA
d_gene: NA
j_gene: TRBJ2-2

CDR3nt: TGTGCCAGCAGCTTAAAGGGTCCTGGAAACACCATATATTTT
CDR3aa: CASSLKGPGNTIYF
v_gene: TRBV7-9
abundance: many
d_gene: NA
j_gene: TRBJ1-3

CDR3nt: TGTGCCAGCAGCTTGGCCTATCGTTTTGGAAGAACTGGAAACACCATATATTTT
CDR3aa: CASSLAYRFGRTGNTIYF
v_gene: TRBV5-6
abundance: many
d_gene: NA
j_gene: TRBJ1-3

CDR3nt: TGTGCCAGCAGCAAAGACAAGGACCGCGGAAACACCATATATTTT
CDR3aa: CASSKDKDRGNTIYF
v_gene: TRBV6-1
abundance: few
d_gene: NA
j_gene: TRBJ1-3

CDR3nt: TGCAGTGCTCTTTACAATGAGCAGTTCTTC
CDR3aa: CSALYNEQFF
v_gene: TRBV20-1
abundance: many
d_gene: NA
j_gene: TRBJ2-1

CDR3nt: TGTGCCAGCAGACCCGACAGGGATTTGGTCTACGAGCAGTACTTC
CDR3aa: CASRPDRDLVYEQYF
v_gene: TRBV5-5
abundance: few
d_gene: TRBD1
j_gene: TRBJ2-7

CDR3nt: TGTGCCAGCAGCCAACCCCTCCTCTTCAACGAGCAGTACTTC
CDR3aa: CASSQPLLFNEQYF
v_gene: TRBV4-2
abundance: many
d_gene: NA
j_gene: TRBJ2-7

CDR3nt: TGCGCCAGCAGCTTGGACACAGGGAGCTCTGGGGCCAACGGCCTGACTTTC
CDR3aa: CASSLDTGSSGANGLTF
v_gene: TRBV5-1
abundance: few
d_gene: NA
j_gene: TRBJ2-6

CDR3nt: TGCGCCAGCAGCTTGGCCGCAGACGAGCAGTTCTTC
CDR3aa: CASSLAADEQFF
v_gene: TRBV5-1
abundance: many
d_gene: NA
j_gene: TRBJ2-1

CDR3nt: TGTGCCAGCAGTCAACCGTACAGGGGCCCGGGCCTCCACTTT
CDR3aa: CASSQPYRGPGLHF
v_gene: TRBV12-3/TRBV12-4
abundance: many
d_gene: TRBD1
j_gene: TRBJ1-6

CDR3nt: TGTGCCAGCAGTGCACCCCTTTCCGGGACAGGGGGGAACTACGAGCAGTACTTC
CDR3aa: CASSAPLSGTGGNYEQYF
v_gene: TRBV28
abundance: many
d_gene: TRBD1
j_gene: TRBJ2-7

CDR3nt: TGTGCCAGCAGGTCTGGGGCACAAAGACTGAACACTGAAGCTTTCTTT
CDR3aa: CASRSGAQRLNTEAFF
v_gene: TRBV6-1
abundance: many
d_gene: NA
j_gene: TRBJ1-1

CDR3nt: TGTGCCAGCAGCGTAGCACCCTCTGGGGCCAACGTCCTGACTTTC
CDR3aa: CASSVAPSGANVLTF
v_gene: TRBV9
abundance: NA
d_gene: NA
j_gene: TRBJ2-6

CDR3nt: TGCGCCAGCAGGCAGGACACTGAAGCTTTCTTT
CDR3aa: CASRQDTEAFF
v_gene: TRBV5-1
abundance: many
d_gene: NA
j_gene: TRBJ1-1